This T cell receptor beta chain was sequenced during a study of blood T cell repertoires in COVID-19. Study in general: PBMCs, B-cell-depleted T cells, or T cells provided the cDNA or gDNA that made up the material.

CDR3 length equals 18 residues. Per the germline V gene, CDR1 is SGHRS and CDR2 is YFSETQ. Trimming took 1 base from V and 1 from J; bases not matched to a gene: 9. Researchers sorted participants into cohorts using their self-reported clinical history. The protocol was immunoSEQ multiplex PCR, while the TCRdb copy is restricted to in-frame clones and leaves out a portion. The sample carries roughly 250,000 clones, 90% to 95% recorded once. The sample consisted of PBMCs or T cells enriched from blood (not recorded which). The V and J genes are TRBV5-1 and TRBJ2-3; TRBD2 matches at 10 bases. This sequence was found in a human donor in a cohort exposed to, infected with or recovered from COVID-19 (not recorded which). The donor label of this sample is uncertain. The chain's CDR3 is CASSLSVGLAGGTDTQYF. CDR3 in DNA: TGCGCCAGCAGCTTGTCTGTTGGGCTAGCGGGGGGCACAGATACGCAGTATTTT.